Each of the 32 T cell receptor beta chains below was sequenced from the same sample in a study of T-cell reconstitution after alpha-beta-depleted transplantation in children (dated by TCRdb to 2015 to 2016). The library was produced with PCR. TCRdb records Illumina HiSeq 2500 as the sequencer. TCR libraries were prepared with molecular barcoding, using unique molecular identifiers to normalize TCRbeta repertoire quantification. The raw public reads went through TCRdb reprocessing: fastp at Q25, MiXCR clone calling, in-frame beta chains kept. Records with the same CDR3 protein are collapsed into one entry carrying the most frequent genes and DNA. The table for this sample lists about 140,000 distinct CDR3 sequences; about 9% of them were counted only once. The ten largest clones take up around 18% of the sample. Read against the paper, the sample's treatment or condition label means: allogeneic hematopoietic cell transplantation with graft depleted of TCRalphabeta T cells and CD19 B cells.

The specimen comprised PBMCs, mostly from graft donor cells, sampled 180 days after TCRalphabeta/CD19-depleted stem cell transplant. The receptors shown here come from a female patient aged 2-10 years who had a stem cell transplant for congenital amegakaryocytic thrombocytopenia, so the T cells may come from the graft donor.

This clonotype was counted between two and nine times. For the CDR3, the DNA is TGCAGCGTACAGGCAAATAGCAATCAGCCCCAGCATTTT. It is translated as CSVQANSNQPQHF. The rearrangement uses TRBV29-1 and TRBJ1-5; possibly TRBD1 for D (5 bases). The CDR3 covers 13 residues. Trimming took off 6 bases at V and 0 bases at J, with 9 bases between the two ends. Germline V CDR1 and CDR2: SQVTM, ANQGSEA.

Many counts were recorded for this clonotype. This chain uses TRBV20-1 with TRBJ2-4; no reliable D call. With 3 bases removed from V and 0 bases from J, the gap between germline ends came to 3 bases. Germline V gives CDR1 DFQATT, CDR2 SNEGSKA (reference sequence). This CDR3 comprises 12 residues. CDR3 nucleotide sequence: TGCAGTGCTAGCGTAGCCAAAAACATTCAGTACTTC. Its translation is CSASVAKNIQYF.

There are many counts of this clonotype. The rearrangement links TRBV5-6 to TRBJ2-2; D is uncertain. The V gene lost 4 bases and the J gene lost 6 bases, with 16 bases spanning the gap. This CDR3 spans 15 amino acids. Germline V gene data show CDR1 as SGHDT and CDR2 as YYEEEE. The CDR3 spells CASSLGWVGPGELFF. The CDR3 DNA is TGTGCCAGCAGCCTCGGATGGGTGGGTCCCGGGGAGCTGTTTTTT.

This clonotype was detected ten times or more. V gene TRBV5-1 combines with J gene TRBJ1-6; possible D gene TRBD1, 5 bases. V was shortened by 0 bases and J by 0 bases, with 16 bases between the two germline ends. There are 19 residues in the CDR3. Germline V gene lookup returns CDR1 SGHRS and CDR2 YFSETQ. CDR3 loop: CASSLVGPLLSSYNSPLHF. Written as DNA, the CDR3 is TGCGCCAGCAGCTTGGTGGGACCGCTCCTCAGCTCCTATAATTCACCCCTCCACTTT.

This clonotype was seen repeatedly, ten times or more. The rearrangement uses TRBV2 and TRBJ2-1, with a tentative D call TRBD1 (6 bases). In germline, CDR1 is SNHLY, CDR2 FYNNEI. V was clipped by 6 bases and J by 9 bases, with 21 bases between them. The length of the CDR3 is 15 residues. The CDR3 nucleotides read TGTGCCAGCAGCGGTCTAGGGGGAGTGGTGAGTGAGCAGTTCTTC. It is translated as CASSGLGGVVSEQFF. The full variable domain, completed using reference TRBV2 and TRBJ2-1, is EPEVTQTPSHQVTQMGQEVILRCVPISNHLYFYWYRQILGQKVEFLVSFYNNEISEKSEIFDDQFSVERPDGSNFTLKIRSTKLEDSAMYFCASSGLGGVVSEQFFGPGTRLTVL.

This clonotype was counted ten times or more. V usage is TRBV20-1 and J usage is TRBJ2-3; 10 positions agree with TRBD2. The CDR3 loop spans 17 amino acids. V shed 0 bases, J shed 3 bases, and the junction held 9 bases outside the gene matches. CDR1 DFQATT and CDR2 SNEGSKA come from the germline V gene (reference sequence). CDR3 in amino acids: CSARDTGTSASTDTQYF. The CDR3 DNA follows: TGCAGTGCTAGAGACACCGGGACTAGCGCATCTACAGATACGCAGTATTTT.

This clonotype was detected ten times or more. V is TRBV20-1 and J is TRBJ2-7, with D unresolved. This CDR3 is 11 amino acids long. The germline V gene has CDR1 DFQATT and CDR2 SNEGSKA (reference sequence). Trimming stripped 6 bases from V and 5 bases from J, with 11 bases between. This chain's CDR3 is CSAQDPHEQYF. CDR3 DNA: TGCAGTGCCCAAGACCCCCACGAGCAGTACTTC.

This clonotype was counted at least ten times. V and J are TRBV27 and TRBJ2-7; a possible D gene is TRBD1 (6 bases). Trimming removed 5 bases from V and 3 bases from J, with 11 bases in between. The CDR3 extends over 13 amino acids. Germline CDR1 MNHEY, CDR2 SMNVEV (reference sequence). CDR3 nucleotides: TGTGCCAGCAGTCCGGGACACGGCTACGAGCAGTACTTC. Protein: CASSPGHGYEQYF.

The sample holds many counts of this clonotype. The chain employs TRBV7-8 and TRBJ2-7; a weak D match, TRBD2 (5 bases). Trimming left V 5 bases short and J 6 bases short, with 17 bases between. The germline V gene encodes CDR1 SGHVS and CDR2 FQNEAQ. The CDR3 spans 14 residues. The CDR3 region has the DNA TGTGCCAGCAGCCCCGACGGGAAATCCCTCGAGCAGTACTTC. Translated, it gives CASSPDGKSLEQYF.

This clonotype appeared a few times. This chain connects TRBV18 to TRBJ2-7, with 8 bases identical to TRBD1. Germline V CDR1 and CDR2: KGHSH, LQKENI. The ends lost 1 base at V and 6 bases at J; junction bases unmatched: 5. The CDR3 spans 14 residues. The CDR3 is CASSPHTTGVEQYF. CDR3 bases: TGTGCCAGCTCACCACACACGACAGGGGTCGAGCAGTACTTC.

This clonotype was counted many times. V usage is TRBV4-3 and J usage is TRBJ1-3, with D tentatively TRBD1 (5 bases). The CDR3 extends over 17 amino acids. With 6 bases removed from V and 3 bases from J, the gap between germline ends came to 21 bases. CDR1 is LGHNA and CDR2 is YSLEER in the germline V gene. The CDR3 sequence is CASRNRDGFVSGNTIYF. The CDR3 bases are TGCGCCAGCAGGAACCGGGACGGATTTGTTAGTGGAAACACCATATATTTT.

There are a few counts of this clonotype. The J gene is TRBJ1-1, the V gene TRBV12-3 or TRBV12-4; D perhaps matches TRBD1 (5 bases). The CDR3 runs 14 residues. The V and J ends lost 3 bases and 1 base respectively, with 9 bases between them. The DNA for the CDR3 is TGTGCCAGCAGTTTTACCGGGGCGAACACTGAAGCTTTCTTT. Translation: CASSFTGANTEAFF.

This clonotype appeared many times. The V gene is TRBV25-1, the J gene TRBJ1-6; 8 bases are shared with TRBD1. Trimming removed 7 bases from V and 8 bases from J; junction bases left unmatched: 4. Germline V gene data show CDR1 as MGHDK and CDR2 as SYGVNS. The CDR3 contains 13 residues. The CDR3 nucleotides are TGTGCCAGCAAGGACAGGGCGGATTCACCCCTCCACTTT. Protein sequence: CASKDRADSPLHF.

This clonotype was observed many times. The CDR3 loop reads CASSVYRGPGANVLTF. As DNA, the CDR3 is TGTGCCAGCAGCGTATACAGGGGCCCTGGGGCCAACGTCCTGACTTTC. The chain is built from TRBV9 and TRBJ2-6; 7 bases are a match to TRBD1. J lost 2 bases, V lost 1 base, and 3 bases had no gene match. This CDR3 is 16 amino acids long. The germline V gene has CDR1 SGDLS and CDR2 YYNGEE.

This clonotype was recorded many times. The rearrangement links TRBV28 to TRBJ2-7; a weak D match, TRBD1 (5 bases). CDR1 is MDHEN, CDR2 SYDVKM, per germline. V lost 10 bases, J lost 6 bases, and 16 bases lay in between. The CDR3 length is 12 residues. CDR3 sequence (DNA): TGTGCCACCTCATTCCAGGGTCCCGAGCAGTACTTC. Protein sequence: CATSFQGPEQYF.

This clonotype was seen a few times. The chain couples TRBV6-5 to TRBJ2-2, with TRBD1 matching 8 bases. V was pared by 3 bases and J by 6 bases, with 6 bases of the junction left unmatched. The CDR3 runs to 15 residues. Germline V CDR1 and CDR2: MNHEY, SVGAGI. CDR3 bases: TGTGCCAGCAGTTATGTGGACAGGGTTCCCGGGGAGCTGTTTTTT. It yields the protein CASSYVDRVPGELFF.

This clonotype has ten or more counts. The chain recombines TRBV20-1 with TRBJ1-2; 9 bases agree with TRBD1. Per the germline V gene, CDR1 is DFQATT and CDR2 is SNEGSKA (reference sequence). The length of the CDR3 is 14 residues. Losses at the gene ends were 0 bases for V and 5 bases for J; bases not matched to a gene: 4. The CDR3 loop reads CSARDVQGAYGYTF. CDR3 coding DNA: TGCAGTGCTAGAGATGTACAGGGGGCATATGGCTACACCTTC.

This clonotype was seen at least ten times. The genes are TRBV10-3 and TRBJ2-1; unclear D gene. The V end lost 7 bases, the J end lost 1 base, and 11 bases lay between the germline ends. Germline V gene lookup returns CDR1 ENHRY and CDR2 SYGVKD. The CDR3 contains 14 residues. The CDR3 reads CAITPARSYNEQFF. The CDR3 DNA is TGTGCCATCACCCCAGCTAGGTCCTACAATGAGCAGTTCTTC.

This clonotype was seen repeatedly, ten times or more. The V call is TRBV12-3 or TRBV12-4, the J call TRBJ2-3; 13 bases map to TRBD2. Trimming took 6 bases from V and 9 from J; bases not matched to a gene: 6. The CDR3 has 14 residues. CDR3: CASSLGTSGATQYF. The CDR3 DNA is TGTGCCAGCAGCTTGGGGACTAGCGGGGCCACGCAGTATTTT.

As regards this clonotype: Germline and junction disagree at one end, which may indicate a read error. The rearrangement joins TRBV18 to TRBJ1-1, with D maybe TRBD1 (5 bases). The CDR3 runs 11 residues. Germline V CDR1 and CDR2: KGHSH, LQKENI. CDR3 in DNA: TGTGCCAGCTCAGGCCGGGGGGAAGCTTCCTTT. Its translation is CASSGRGEASF.

This clonotype was counted at least ten times. This chain connects TRBV3-1 to TRBJ2-7; 10 bases map to TRBD1. V lost 3 bases, J lost 2 bases, and 10 bases stayed unmatched. The CDR3 consists of 17 residues. Germline CDR1 reads LGHDT; CDR2 reads YNNKEL (reference sequence). The CDR3 region has the DNA TGTGCCAGCAGCCAGTTCCTATTCGGACAGGGGGCCTACGAGCAGTACTTC. Its protein product is CASSQFLFGQGAYEQYF.

This clonotype was counted at least ten times. V gene TRBV5-1 combines with J gene TRBJ2-5, with 10 positions matching TRBD1. CDR1 is SGHRS, CDR2 YFSETQ, per germline. The ends lost 2 bases at V and 5 bases at J; junction bases unmatched: 3. The CDR3 is 14 amino acids. The CDR3 DNA reads TGCGCCAGCAGCTTTCGGGACAGGGGTGAGACCCAGTACTTC. Protein sequence: CASSFRDRGETQYF. The whole variable domain, filled in from reference TRBV5-1 and TRBJ2-5, reads KAGVTQTPRYLIKTRGQQVTLSCSPISGHRSVSWYQQTPGQGLQFLFEYFSETQRNKGNFPGRFSGRQFSNSRSEMNVSTLELGDSALYLCASSFRDRGETQYFGPGTRLLVL.

This clonotype was seen at least ten times. J is TRBJ1-4 and V is TRBV25-1; 8 bases agree with TRBD1. Germline CDR1 MGHDK, CDR2 SYGVNS. CDR3 size: 13 residues. Losses at the gene ends were 7 bases for V and 10 bases for J; bases not matched to a gene: 8. This chain's CDR3 is CASIGQGGLKLFF. CDR3 DNA sequence: TGTGCCAGCATAGGACAGGGCGGATTAAAACTGTTTTTT. Full variable domain (remainder filled in from reference TRBV25-1 and TRBJ1-4): EADIYQTPRYLVIGTGKKITLECSQTMGHDKMYWYQQDPGMELHLIHYSYGVNSTEKGDLSSESTVSRIRTEHFPLTLESARPSHTSQYLCASIGQGGLKLFFGSGTQLSVL.

This clonotype was seen repeatedly, ten times or more. V is TRBV11-2 and J is TRBJ2-1, with D maybe TRBD2 (7 bases). V gave up 4 bases and J gave up 3 bases, with 19 bases separating them. Germline V gives CDR1 SGHAT, CDR2 FQNNGV. This CDR3 comprises 17 residues. The CDR3: CASSSFGGGRGYNEQFF. As DNA, the CDR3 is TGTGCCAGCAGCTCCTTTGGGGGGGGCCGCGGCTACAATGAGCAGTTCTTC.

This clonotype was observed at least ten times. The V and J genes are TRBV29-1 and TRBJ2-1, with D possibly matching TRBD2 (5 bases). V was trimmed by 3 bases and J by 10 bases, leaving 16 bases between them. CDR1 SQVTM and CDR2 ANQGSEA come from the germline V gene. This CDR3 spans 13 amino acids. The DNA for the CDR3 is TGCAGCGTTGAGGACTCGCGACGTAGGGAGCAGTTCTTC. As protein: CSVEDSRRREQFF.

The chain is built from TRBV18 and TRBJ2-7, with 8 nucleotides matching TRBD1. This CDR3 comprises 16 residues. The ends lost 2 bases at V and 2 bases at J; junction bases unmatched: 8. The germline V gene has CDR1 KGHSH and CDR2 LQKENI. In DNA, the CDR3 is TGTGCCAGCTCACCAACTGTCAGACAGGGGCCCTACGAGCAGTACTTC. It specifies CASSPTVRQGPYEQYF.

CDR3 bases: TGTGCCAGCAGCTTAGTGAGTGCGGCGAGCTCTGGAAACACCATATATTTT. Amino acids: CASSLVSAASSGNTIYF. The rearrangement uses TRBV11-2 and TRBJ1-3, with unresolved D. This CDR3 is 17 amino acids long. The germline V gene encodes CDR1 SGHAT and CDR2 FQNNGV. Trimming stripped 1 base from V and 0 bases from J, with 13 bases between.

This clonotype has at least ten counts. The rearrangement joins TRBV12-3 or TRBV12-4 to TRBJ2-7, with TRBD2 identical over 8 bases. The CDR3 is 15 residues long. The V and J ends lost 3 bases and 3 bases, in that order; junction bases with no gene match: 7. CDR3 in DNA: TGTGCCAGCAGTTTGGGAGCGGGAGTAGTCTACGAGCAGTACTTC. Its protein is CASSLGAGVVYEQYF.

The chain recombines TRBV5-1 with TRBJ2-5, with D hard to call. The CDR3 has 11 residues. CDR1 is SGHRS and CDR2 is YFSETQ in the germline V gene. V dropped 1 base and J dropped 11 bases, with 9 bases sitting between them. The CDR3 bases are TGCGCCAGCAGCTTGATGCTGACTCAGTACTTC. Protein: CASSLMLTQYF.

This clonotype was seen a few times. V gene TRBV19 combines with J gene TRBJ2-2, with D perhaps given as TRBD1 or TRBD2 (6 bases each). Trimming removed 6 bases at V and 4 bases at J, with 15 bases between. CDR1 LNHDA and CDR2 SQIVND come from the germline V gene (reference sequence). The length of the CDR3 is 15 residues. The CDR3 here is CASRGGPFGTGELFF. CDR3 nucleotide sequence: TGTGCCAGTAGGGGGGGCCCGTTTGGCACCGGGGAGCTGTTTTTT.

This clonotype showed up many times. The genes are TRBV29-1 and TRBJ2-3, with 9 bases fitting TRBD2. The CDR3 runs to 13 residues. CDR1 and CDR2 from the germline V gene are SQVTM and ANQGSEA. The V gene end was trimmed by 4 bases and the J gene end by 6 bases; junction bases not matched to a gene: 5. The CDR3 protein is CSVAAGGPDTQYF. CDR3 DNA: TGCAGCGTTGCTGCGGGAGGGCCTGATACGCAGTATTTT.

There are many counts of this clonotype. The rearrangement uses TRBV2 and TRBJ2-5, with 13 bases identical to TRBD2. J lost 2 bases, V lost 7 bases, and 4 bases had no gene match. Germline CDR1 SNHLY, CDR2 FYNNEI. The CDR3 loop spans 15 amino acids. This chain's CDR3 is CASMRGLAGQETQYF. The CDR3 region has the DNA TGTGCCAGCATGAGGGGACTAGCGGGACAAGAGACCCAGTACTTC.